This TCR beta chain originates from a study of T cells in Graves' hyperthyroidism and ophthalmopathy. Study results and limitations: Most thyroid clonotypes expanded above 0.001 were also detected in blood.

CDR3 size: 12 residues. From germline, CDR1 is MGHDK and CDR2 SYGVNS. Trimming took off 5 bases at V and 1 base at J, with 5 bases between the two ends. The diagnostic basis comprised clinical symptoms, serum thyroxine and TRAb, thyroid ultrasound and orbital computed tomography. RNA transcripts gave rise to amplified TCR beta CDR3 regions. HTBI primers drove first-round RT-PCR of the TCR CDR3. TCRdb re-analysed the multiplex PCR reads in MiXCR, keeping a single row per CDR3 protein. The sample gives roughly 380,000 distinct CDR3 sequences, roughly 14% of which show up once; around 20% is in the top ten. Note on this clonotype: Its antigen remains unidentified.

The chain is built from TRBV25-1 and TRBJ1-2, with D unclear. This clonotype originated in a young man with Graves' hyperthyroidism that later progressed to Graves' ophthalmopathy. The sequencing input was blood. The CDR3 is CASSWSNYGYTF. The CDR3 DNA reads TGTGCCAGCAGTTGGAGTAACTATGGCTACACCTTC.